The 7 T cell receptor beta chains below were found in one sample sequenced in a study of cytomegalovirus exposure and HLA in healthy donors. Researchers ran the PCR with 60 Vbeta and 13 Jbeta primers. Measured with immunoSEQ multiplex PCR; TCRdb has only the in-frame clones, and not every one. The sample records under 150,000 clones, around 69% being singletons. The sequenced material came from PBMCs. Receptor source: a human donor in good health.

The V and J genes are TRBV11-3 and TRBJ2-5; no firm D call. The germline V gene encodes CDR1 SGHNT and CDR2 YENEEA. The ends were cut back, 1 base at V and 4 bases at J, with 16 bases in the middle. The CDR3 runs 16 residues. For the CDR3, the DNA is TGTGCCAGCAGCTTAGGAGGTCCGTTGGGTGTAGAGACCCAGTACTTC. Its protein is CASSLGGPLGVETQYF.

This clone was counted a few times. V gene TRBV10-3 combines with J gene TRBJ2-3, with D possibly matching TRBD2 (6 bases). Germline V gives CDR1 ENHRY, CDR2 SYGVKD. The CDR3 loop spans 15 amino acids. Trimming stripped 3 bases from V and 2 bases from J, with 12 bases between. Here the CDR3 DNA reads TGTGCCATCAGTGATGGCGGGATCTACACAGATACGCAGTATTTT. It specifies CAISDGGIYTDTQYF.

The rearrangement joins TRBV9 to TRBJ1-3, with no clear D. The CDR3 extends over 13 amino acids. V was pared by 3 bases and J by 6 bases, with 10 bases between. CDR1 SGDLS and CDR2 YYNGEE come from the germline V gene. The CDR3 bases are TGTGCCAGCAGCGCGAGCCCCCAAAACACCATATATTTT. This translates into CASSASPQNTIYF.

In nucleotides, the CDR3 is TGTGCCAGCAGCTCCCGTATTAGCGGGGCCTACGAGCAGTACTTC. Translating gives CASSSRISGAYEQYF. This chain uses TRBV5-8 with TRBJ2-7, with 8 bases that match TRBD2. The CDR3 length is 15 residues. Trimming took 3 bases from V and 2 from J; bases not matched to a gene: 7. CDR1 is SGHTS and CDR2 is YDEGEE in the germline V gene.

This clone was detected only once. V usage is TRBV5-6 and J usage is TRBJ2-5; 7 nucleotides align to TRBD2. The germline gives CDR1 SGHDT, CDR2 YYEEEE. The CDR3 is 14 residues long. The J segment lost 5 bases and the V segment lost 2 bases, leaving 6 bases of the junction unmatched. CDR3: CASSFFSGKETQYF. The DNA of the CDR3 is TGTGCCAGCAGCTTCTTCAGCGGGAAGGAGACCCAGTACTTC.

In its sample, this clone was seen a few times. V usage is TRBV15 and J usage is TRBJ2-1; D is possibly TRBD2 (5 bases). The germline gives CDR1 LNHNV, CDR2 YYDKDF (reference sequence). Deletions cut 0 bases from V and 7 bases from J, with 13 bases between. The CDR3 is 15 residues long. CDR3 amino acids: CATSRDAATGNEQFF. DNA of the CDR3: TGTGCCACCAGCAGAGATGCAGCGACGGGGAATGAGCAGTTCTTC.

The chain recombines TRBV6-5 with TRBJ2-4, with D perhaps matching TRBD2 (6 bases). Germline V CDR1 and CDR2: MNHEY, SVGAGI. Between the trimmed V and J ends, which lost 4 bases and 0 bases, there was a span of 13 bases. The CDR3 totals 16 residues. The CDR3 reads CASSSNRELAKNIQYF. The CDR3 region has the DNA TGTGCCAGCAGTTCCAACCGGGAGCTAGCCAAAAACATTCAGTACTTC.